The 26 T cell receptor beta chains in this list originate from one sample, sequenced in a study of CD8 T cells in Susac syndrome. The RNA input was roughly 0.45 to 1 ug, and it was reverse transcribed with random hexamers. One entry per CDR3 protein results from TCRdb running MiXCR on the immunoSEQ multiplex PCR reads. The table records tens of thousands of distinct CDR3 sequences, approximately 93% of them present only once. What was sequenced was CD8+ T cells from PBMCs. The receptor set was obtained from a human donor in good health.

The chain is built from TRBV19 and TRBJ2-1; D perhaps matches TRBD2 (5 bases). Germline V gene lookup returns CDR1 LNHDA and CDR2 SQIVND (reference sequence). V dropped 3 bases and J dropped 3 bases, with 6 bases sitting between them. CDR3 size: 13 residues. The CDR3 loop reads CASSISVYNEQFF. In nucleotides, the CDR3 is TGTGCCAGTAGTATTAGCGTCTACAATGAGCAGTTCTTC.

This clonotype was observed once. The chain recombines TRBV15 with TRBJ2-1; D gene uncertain. Germline V gives CDR1 LNHNV, CDR2 YYDKDF (reference sequence). The CDR3 consists of 15 residues. V dropped 0 bases and J dropped 0 bases, with 6 bases sitting between them. DNA for the CDR3: TGTGCCACCAGCAGAGAAGGAAGCTCCTACAATGAGCAGTTCTTC. Translated, it gives CATSREGSSYNEQFF.

The rearrangement links TRBV27 to TRBJ2-7, with 7 positions matching TRBD2. The CDR3 runs to 14 residues. CDR1 and CDR2 (germline): MNHEY, SMNVEV (reference sequence). With 5 bases clipped from V and 3 bases from J, the junction kept 7 bases outside the gene matches. As DNA, the CDR3 is TGTGCCAGCAGTCCCGTGCGGGAGCACTACGAGCAGTACTTC. Translated, it gives CASSPVREHYEQYF.

This chain connects TRBV1 to TRBJ2-7; the table gives TRBD1 as D, unverified against the DNA. TRBV1 is a listed pseudogene. The CDR3 covers 16 residues. CDR3 protein: CTTNGGGGQGVGEQYF. The DNA of the CDR3 is TGCACCACCAACGGAGGGGGTGGACAGGGGGTTGGCGAGCAGTACTTC.

This clonotype is a singleton in its sample. The chain is built from TRBV6-6 and TRBJ2-3, with 7 positions matching TRBD2. Germline lookup yields CDR1 MNHNY and CDR2 SVGAGI (reference sequence). The CDR3 has 13 amino acids. The trim removed 8 bases at V and 5 bases at J, leaving 7 bases unmatched. CDR3 amino acids: CASSAGVGDTQYF. The CDR3 DNA sequence: TGTGCCAGCTCGGCGGGAGTAGGAGATACGCAGTATTTT.

The chain links TRBV6-5 to TRBJ2-6; D is uncertain. Germline CDR1 reads MNHEY; CDR2 reads SVGAGI. The CDR3 is 13 amino acids. Deletions cut 5 bases from V and 1 base from J, with 3 bases between. CDR3 region: CASSESGANVLTF. CDR3 bases: TGTGCCAGCAGTGAGTCTGGGGCCAACGTCCTGACTTTC.

The genes are TRBV6-5 and TRBJ1-2; D call uncertain. Trimming stripped 0 bases from V and 0 bases from J, with 2 bases between. This CDR3 is built from 13 residues. In germline, CDR1 is MNHEY, CDR2 SVGAGI. CDR3 nucleotide sequence: TGTGCCAGCAGTTACTCCGCTAACTATGGCTACACCTTC. Translating gives CASSYSANYGYTF.

The CDR3 sequence: CASGEGGTEAFF. The CDR3 DNA reads TGTGCCAGCGGGGAAGGGGGGACTGAAGCTTTCTTT. The V and J genes are TRBV4-2 and TRBJ1-1; tentatively, D is TRBD1 (6 bases). From germline, CDR1 is LGHNA and CDR2 YNFKEQ. The CDR3 covers 12 residues. The V end was cut by 8 bases, the J end by 5 bases, with 12 bases between.

This chain connects TRBV9 to TRBJ2-7, with 9 positions matching TRBD2. The CDR3 has 14 residues. The J segment lost 3 bases and the V segment lost 7 bases, leaving 8 bases of the junction unmatched. CDR1 and CDR2 (germline): SGDLS, YYNGEE. In DNA, the CDR3 is TGTGCCAGCGGCGACGGGACTAGCAGCTACGAGCAGTACTTC. It encodes CASGDGTSSYEQYF.

The chain uses TRBV15 and TRBJ2-5; 7 nucleotides match TRBD1. Per germline, CDR1 LNHNV and CDR2 YYDKDF (reference sequence). V was pared by 2 bases and J by 3 bases, with 0 bases of the junction left unmatched. CDR3 size: 13 residues. Here the CDR3 reads CATSRQGEETQYF. For the CDR3, the DNA is TGTGCCACCAGCAGACAGGGGGAAGAGACCCAGTACTTC.

This clonotype has only one observation. The genes are TRBV3-1 and TRBJ2-1; D is undetermined. The CDR3 contains 15 residues. From germline, CDR1 is LGHDT and CDR2 YNNKEL (reference sequence). Trimming took off 0 bases at V and 7 bases at J, with 13 bases between the two ends. The CDR3 DNA is TGTGCCAGCAGCCAAGAAACTCGAGTGGGGAATGAGCAGTTCTTC. The encoded protein is CASSQETRVGNEQFF.

J is TRBJ2-7 and V is TRBV6-2 or TRBV6-3; TRBD1 is a possible D gene (6 bases). Trimming pared 0 bases from V and 0 bases from J, leaving 15 bases between. The CDR3 spans 17 residues. CDR1 is MNHEY, CDR2 SVGEGT, per germline. The CDR3 loop reads CASSYSTYRDNSYEQYF. The CDR3 DNA follows: TGTGCCAGCAGTTACTCCACCTACCGGGACAACTCCTACGAGCAGTACTTC.

This chain connects TRBV2 to TRBJ1-2; D possibly corresponds to TRBD1 (5 bases). Germline assignment: CDR1 SNHLY and CDR2 FYNNEI. V lost 2 bases to trimming and J lost 4 bases, with 14 bases between them. The CDR3 extends over 15 amino acids. Here the CDR3 DNA reads TGTGCCAGCAGTGAAATGTTGGGGGTCGGCTATGGCTACACCTTC. Translated: CASSEMLGVGYGYTF.

The rearrangement uses TRBV29-1 and TRBJ2-3; 7 nucleotides agree with TRBD1. The V and J ends lost 0 bases and 6 bases, in that order; junction bases with no gene match: 15. Germline CDR1 is SQVTM and CDR2 is ANQGSEA. The CDR3 is 17 amino acids. CDR3 sequence: CSVEDPFDRDEWDTQYF. The CDR3 bases are TGCAGCGTTGAAGATCCCTTCGACAGGGACGAGTGGGATACGCAGTATTTT.

The CDR3 is CSVDSGSSYNEQFF. The CDR3 nucleotides read TGCAGCGTTGATAGCGGGAGCTCCTACAATGAGCAGTTCTTC. This chain connects TRBV29-1 to TRBJ2-1, with 9 bases matching TRBD2. Germline loops: CDR1 SQVTM, CDR2 ANQGSEA. The CDR3 spans 14 residues. V lost 3 bases, J lost 0 bases, and 0 bases stayed unmatched.

The CDR3 region is CASSEGGADEQYF. For the CDR3, the DNA is TGTGCCAGCAGTGAAGGGGGAGCCGACGAGCAGTACTTC. The V gene is TRBV2, the J gene TRBJ2-7; D possibly corresponds to TRBD2 (5 bases). The V gene's germline CDR1 is SNHLY and CDR2 FYNNEI. The CDR3 has 13 residues. The V end lost 1 base, the J end lost 5 bases, and 9 bases lay between the germline ends.

In this sample, this clonotype turned up once. In DNA, the CDR3 is TGCAGCGTCCTAACCCCCTATGACACTTTAACCGGGGAGCTGTTTTTT. Protein product: CSVLTPYDTLTGELFF. V and J are TRBV29-1 and TRBJ2-2; D unclear. Looked up from germline, CDR1 is SQVTM and CDR2 is ANQGSEA. V was trimmed by 6 bases and J by 5 bases, leaving 22 bases between them. The CDR3 covers 16 residues.

The chain joins TRBV7-6 to TRBJ2-5; 10 bases map to TRBD2. V dropped 4 bases and J dropped 5; count of bases not matched to a gene: 7. This CDR3 is 15 amino acids long. Germline V gene data show CDR1 as SGHVS and CDR2 as FNYEAQ. CDR3 DNA sequence: TGTGCCAGCAGCTCCCTAGCGGGAGAAGTGGAGACCCAGTACTTC. It specifies CASSSLAGEVETQYF.

The chain couples TRBV5-1 to TRBJ2-1; maybe TRBD2 (6 bases). The CDR3 covers 12 residues. V was clipped by 4 bases and J by 10 bases, with 12 bases between them. Germline assignment: CDR1 SGHRS and CDR2 YFSETQ. The CDR3, as DNA: TGCGCCAGCAGCGACCTCGGAGGGGAGCAGTTCTTC. As protein: CASSDLGGEQFF. The full variable domain, with the rest looked up from reference TRBV5-1 and TRBJ2-1, is KAGVTQTPRYLIKTRGQQVTLSCSPISGHRSVSWYQQTPGQGLQFLFEYFSETQRNKGNFPGRFSGRQFSNSRSEMNVSTLELGDSALYLCASSDLGGEQFFGPGTRLTVL.

The J gene is TRBJ2-3, the V gene TRBV15; TRBD2 is a possible D gene (5 bases). V lost 0 bases to trimming and J lost 0 bases, with 13 bases between them. CDR3 length: 17 residues. Germline V gene lookup returns CDR1 LNHNV and CDR2 YYDKDF (reference sequence). The CDR3 DNA reads as TGTGCCACCAGCAGAGATCAGCGGTTGACTAGCACAGATACGCAGTATTTT. This translates into CATSRDQRLTSTDTQYF.

The chain is built from TRBV27 and TRBJ2-1, with 12 bases identical to TRBD2. CDR1 is MNHEY, CDR2 SMNVEV, per germline (reference sequence). The CDR3 has 15 residues. V lost 5 bases to trimming and J lost 8 bases; unmatched junction nucleotides: 7. In DNA form, the CDR3 reads TGTGCCAGCAGTCTTCAACTAGCGGGAGGATATGAGCAGTTCTTC. This codes for CASSLQLAGGYEQFF.

The chain employs TRBV25-1 and TRBJ2-5; 7 bases match TRBD2. The junction had 7 bases not matched to a gene; V was cut back by 1 base and J by 2 bases. Germline CDR1 MGHDK, CDR2 SYGVNS. This CDR3 spans 16 amino acids. CDR3 nucleotide sequence: TGTGCCAGCAGTGAATGGGAGGGAGGAGGTCAAGAGACCCAGTACTTC. It yields the protein CASSEWEGGGQETQYF.

This chain links TRBV5-8 with TRBJ2-1; D call uncertain. Per germline, CDR1 SGHTS and CDR2 YDEGEE. The CDR3 runs 13 residues. Trimming pared 0 bases from V and 5 bases from J, leaving 6 bases between. Written as DNA, the CDR3 is TGTGCCAGCAGCTTGGTTCAGAACAATGAGCAGTTCTTC. Amino acids: CASSLVQNNEQFF.

The CDR3: CASSQGLAGGPWETQYF. The DNA of the CDR3 is TGCGCCAGCAGCCAAGGACTAGCGGGAGGGCCCTGGGAGACCCAGTACTTC. This chain uses TRBV5-1 with TRBJ2-5, with 15 bases that match TRBD2. Germline-derived CDR1 and CDR2 are SGHRS and YFSETQ. Germline trimming cut 4 bases from V and 5 bases from J; bases unmatched to any gene: 9. This CDR3 spans 17 amino acids.

The chain is built from TRBV20-1 and TRBJ2-7; D is unclear. The CDR3 extends over 14 amino acids. Looked up from germline, CDR1 is DFQATT and CDR2 is SNEGSKA (reference sequence). The V end lost 0 bases, the J end lost 3 bases, and 12 bases lay between the germline ends. The CDR3 DNA reads as TGCAGTGCTAGAGATTATGAGAACGGCTACGAGCAGTACTTC. Its translation: CSARDYENGYEQYF.

This rearrangement joins TRBV4-1 to TRBJ2-2; tentative D call: TRBD1 (5 bases). The CDR3 is 17 residues long. V was trimmed by 0 bases and J by 4 bases, leaving 15 bases between them. Per germline, CDR1 MGHRA and CDR2 YSYEKL. The CDR3 region has the DNA TGCGCCAGCAGCCAAGATGGGCAGGGCTCTGCCACCGGGGAGCTGTTTTTT. It encodes CASSQDGQGSATGELFF.